The T cell receptor (beta chain) described here comes from a study of beta chain features in type 1 diabetes. This clone was picked up a small number of times. Its antigen is as yet unknown. Sorting based on CD45RO/CCR7/CD25/CD127/CD95/CD27 separated CD4+ naive, central memory, regulatory and stem cell-like memory cells. Unmatched junction bases numbered 4, after V lost 5 bases and J lost 4 bases. The germline gives CDR1 SGHTA, CDR2 FQGNSA. The CDR3 length is 13 residues. Notes on the study in general: PCR might favor shorter templates, equally in patients and controls. Moderately but significantly shorter TCRB CDR3s were found in Type 1 diabetes patients in all four CD4+ subsets. The VDJ junctions of type 1 diabetes patients carried fewer insertions and more deletions.

Of the isolated RNA, all was reverse transcribed, and so the sequenced material was expressed TCRB transcripts. Clones were sequenced by immunoSEQ multiplex PCR, and TCRdb holds only the in-frame ones, with some missing. This table holds about 280,000 clones, over 12% found once. The TCR originated in a man aged 18-30 years with type 1 diabetes. Sequenced: naive CD4+ T cells from blood. This chain uses TRBV7-2 with TRBJ1-2; TRBD1 agrees at 7 bases. The CDR3 region is CASSTRGLYGYTF. The CDR3 coding sequence is TGTGCCAGCAGCACAAGGGGGCTCTATGGCTACACCTTC.